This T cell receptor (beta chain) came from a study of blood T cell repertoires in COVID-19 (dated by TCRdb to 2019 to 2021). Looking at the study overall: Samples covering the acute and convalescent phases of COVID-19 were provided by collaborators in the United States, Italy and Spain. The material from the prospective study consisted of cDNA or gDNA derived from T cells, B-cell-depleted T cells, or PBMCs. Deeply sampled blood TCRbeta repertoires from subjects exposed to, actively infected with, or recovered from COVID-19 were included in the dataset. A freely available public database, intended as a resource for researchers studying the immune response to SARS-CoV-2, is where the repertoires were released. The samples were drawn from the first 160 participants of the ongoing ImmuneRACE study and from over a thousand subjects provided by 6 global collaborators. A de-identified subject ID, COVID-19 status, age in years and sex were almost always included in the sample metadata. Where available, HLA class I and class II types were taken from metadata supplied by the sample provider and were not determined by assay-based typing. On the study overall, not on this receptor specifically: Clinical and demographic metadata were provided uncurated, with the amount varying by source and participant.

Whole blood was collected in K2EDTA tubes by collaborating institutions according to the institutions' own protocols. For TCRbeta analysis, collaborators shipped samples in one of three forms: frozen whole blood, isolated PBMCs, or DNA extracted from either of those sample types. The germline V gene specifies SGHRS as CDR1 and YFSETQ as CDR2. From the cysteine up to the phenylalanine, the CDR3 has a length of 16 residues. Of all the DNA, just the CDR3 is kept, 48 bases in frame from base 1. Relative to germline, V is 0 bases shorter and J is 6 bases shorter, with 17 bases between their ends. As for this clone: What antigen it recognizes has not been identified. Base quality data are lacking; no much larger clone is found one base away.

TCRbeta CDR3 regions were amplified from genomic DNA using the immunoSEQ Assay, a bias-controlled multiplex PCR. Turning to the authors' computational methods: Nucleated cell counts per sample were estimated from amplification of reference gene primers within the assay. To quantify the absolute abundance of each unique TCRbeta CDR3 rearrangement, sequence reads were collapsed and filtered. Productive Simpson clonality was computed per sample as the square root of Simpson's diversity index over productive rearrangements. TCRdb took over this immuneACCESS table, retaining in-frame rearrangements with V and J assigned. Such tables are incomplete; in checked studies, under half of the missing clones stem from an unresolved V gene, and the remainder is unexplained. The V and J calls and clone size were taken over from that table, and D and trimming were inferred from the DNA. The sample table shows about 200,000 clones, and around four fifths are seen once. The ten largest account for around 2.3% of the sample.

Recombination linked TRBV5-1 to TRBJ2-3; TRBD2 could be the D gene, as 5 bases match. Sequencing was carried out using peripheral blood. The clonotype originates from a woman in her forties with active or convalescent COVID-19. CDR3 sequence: CASSLDEGALGDTQYF. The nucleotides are TGCGCCAGCAGCTTGGATGAGGGAGCCCTCGGCGATACGCAGTATTTT.